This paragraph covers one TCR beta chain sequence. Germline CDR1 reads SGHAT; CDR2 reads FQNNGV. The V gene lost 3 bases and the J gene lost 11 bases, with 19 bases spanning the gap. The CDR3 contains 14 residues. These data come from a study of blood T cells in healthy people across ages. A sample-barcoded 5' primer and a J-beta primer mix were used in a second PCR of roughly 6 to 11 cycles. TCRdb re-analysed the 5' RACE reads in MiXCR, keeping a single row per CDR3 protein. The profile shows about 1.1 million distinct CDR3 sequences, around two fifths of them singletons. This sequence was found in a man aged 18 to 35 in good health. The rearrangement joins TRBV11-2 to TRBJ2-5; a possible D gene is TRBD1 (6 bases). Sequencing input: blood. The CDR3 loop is CASSFDRLSNEQYF. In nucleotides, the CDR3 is TGTGCCAGCAGCTTTGACAGGCTGTCAAATGAGCAGTACTTC.